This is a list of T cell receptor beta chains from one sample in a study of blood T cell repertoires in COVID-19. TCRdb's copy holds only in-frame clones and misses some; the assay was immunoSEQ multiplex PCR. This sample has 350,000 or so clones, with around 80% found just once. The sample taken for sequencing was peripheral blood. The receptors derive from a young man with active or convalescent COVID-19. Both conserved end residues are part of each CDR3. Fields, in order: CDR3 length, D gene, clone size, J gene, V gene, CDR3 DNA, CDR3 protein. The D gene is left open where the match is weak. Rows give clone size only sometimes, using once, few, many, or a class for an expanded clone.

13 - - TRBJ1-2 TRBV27 TGTGCCAGCAGTTTACGGGGAAACTATGGCTACACCTTC CASSLRGNYGYTF
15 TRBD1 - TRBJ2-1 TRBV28 TGTGCCAGCAGTCCGGACAGGCCGGGTTTCTATGAGCAGTTCTTC CASSPDRPGFYEQFF
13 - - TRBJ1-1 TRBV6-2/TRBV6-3 TGTGCCAGCAGTTCAGAGGCGAGGCCTGAAGCTTTCTTT CASSSEARPEAFF
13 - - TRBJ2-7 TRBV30 TGTGCCTGGTTGGGGGCTCCAACCTACGAGCAGTACTTC CAWLGAPTYEQYF
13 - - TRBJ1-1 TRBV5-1 TGCGCCAGCAGCTTGGGAGAGAACACTGAAGCTTTCTTT CASSLGENTEAFF
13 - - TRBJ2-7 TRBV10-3 TGTGCCATCAGTGAGAATGGTGGGAGCGAGCAGTACTTC CAISENGGSEQYF
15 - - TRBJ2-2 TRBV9 TGTGCCAGCAGCGTAGTTCAGGGCACGACCGGGGAGCTGTTTTTT CASSVVQGTTGELFF
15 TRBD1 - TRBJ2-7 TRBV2 TGTGCCAGCAGCGCCCCAAGGGGGCCAGCCTACGAGCAGTACTTC CASSAPRGPAYEQYF
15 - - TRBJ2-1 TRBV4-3 TGCGCCAGCAGCCAAGACCCCTCACGCGGCAATGAGCAGTTCTTC CASSQDPSRGNEQFF
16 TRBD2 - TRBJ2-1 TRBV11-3 TGTGCCAGCAGCGCCAGACTAGCGGGGGCCTACAATGAGCAGTTCTTC CASSARLAGAYNEQFF
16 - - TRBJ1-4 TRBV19 TGTGCCAGTAGTGCCCCCCGGGATGCAACTAATGAAAAACTGTTTTTT CASSAPRDATNEKLFF
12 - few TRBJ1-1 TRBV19 TGTGCCAGTGCCGAACAGAACACTGAAGCTTTCTTT CASAEQNTEAFF
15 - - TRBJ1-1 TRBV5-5 TGTGCCAGCAGCTTTGAAGACCTCGGGGACACTGAAGCTTTCTTT CASSFEDLGDTEAFF
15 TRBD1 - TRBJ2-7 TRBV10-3 TGTGCCATCAGTGGCCGGGACAGGGACCTTTACGAGCAGTACTTC CAISGRDRDLYEQYF
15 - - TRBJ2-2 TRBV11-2 TGTGCCAGCAGCTTAGCACAGGGGAACACCGGGGAGCTGTTTTTT CASSLAQGNTGELFF
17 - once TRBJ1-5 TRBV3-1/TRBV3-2 TGTGCCAGCACCCCCCGGGCGGATGACTATAGCAATCAGCCCCAGCATTTT CASTPRADDYSNQPQHF
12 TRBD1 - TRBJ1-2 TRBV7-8 TGTGCCAGCAGCCCAAAGGGGGCAGGCTACACCTTC CASSPKGAGYTF
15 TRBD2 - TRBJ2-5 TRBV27 TGTGCCAGCAGTGACAAAGCGGGAGGGGAAGAGACCCAGTACTTC CASSDKAGGEETQYF
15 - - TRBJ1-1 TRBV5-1 TGCGCCAGCAGCTTGGAACAGGGTGGTATCACTGAAGCTTTCTTT CASSLEQGGITEAFF
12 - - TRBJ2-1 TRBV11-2 TGTGCCAGCAGCTTAGGCCCCGGTGAGCAGTTCTTC CASSLGPGEQFF
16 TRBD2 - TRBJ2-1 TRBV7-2 TGTGCCAGCAGCTTGTCCGCGGGAGTCCCCTACAATGAGCAGTTCTTC CASSLSAGVPYNEQFF
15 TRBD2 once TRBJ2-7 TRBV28 TGTGCCAGCAGTTTAGGACTAGCGGGAGTTGGTGAGCAGTACTTC CASSLGLAGVGEQYF
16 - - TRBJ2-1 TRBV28 TGTGCCAGCAGTGGAGGCGGGTCAGCACACTACAATGAGCAGTTCTTC CASSGGGSAHYNEQFF
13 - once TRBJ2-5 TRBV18 TGTGCCAGCTCACCCAGGGTGCGGGAGACCCAGTACTTC CASSPRVRETQYF
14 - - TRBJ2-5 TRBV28 TGTGCCAGCAGTTTATTGGCGTCTAGCGAGACCCAGTACTTC CASSLLASSETQYF
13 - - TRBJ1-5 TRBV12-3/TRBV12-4 TGTGCCAGCACGGAAGAGGGAAGCCAGCCCCAGCATTTT CASTEEGSQPQHF
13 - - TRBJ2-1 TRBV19 TGTGCCAGTCGTCGGAGCGTTACCGATGAGCAGTTCTTC CASRRSVTDEQFF
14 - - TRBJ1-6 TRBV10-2 TGCGCCAGCAGACCTACCCTTCAGGATTCACCCCTCCACTTT CASRPTLQDSPLHF
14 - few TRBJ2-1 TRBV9 TGTGCCAGCAGCGTATTAGAGACCTACAATGAGCAGTTCTTC CASSVLETYNEQFF
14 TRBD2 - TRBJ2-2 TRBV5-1 TGCGCCAGCAGCATCCGGGGGGTGAACGGGGAGCTGTTTTTT CASSIRGVNGELFF
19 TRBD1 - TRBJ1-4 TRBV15 TGTGCCACCAGCGCACCTCTACAGGGGGCGATGGGAGCTAATGAAAAACTGTTTTTT CATSAPLQGAMGANEKLFF
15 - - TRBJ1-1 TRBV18 TGTGCCAGCTCACCAATCGGGGGAGGGGTGACTGAAGCTTTCTTT CASSPIGGGVTEAFF
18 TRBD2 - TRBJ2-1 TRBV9 TGTGCCAGCAGCGTAGGAGAGGGACTAGCGGATTACTACAATGAGCAGTTCTTC CASSVGEGLADYYNEQFF
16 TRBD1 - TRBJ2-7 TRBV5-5 TGTGCCAGCAGCTTGGTCGGGGGACAGGGTATCTACGAGCAGTACTTC CASSLVGGQGIYEQYF
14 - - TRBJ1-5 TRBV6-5 TGTGCCAGCATCTACTTAGGGGGGGGACAGCCCCAGCATTTT CASIYLGGGQPQHF
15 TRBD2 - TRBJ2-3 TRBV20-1 TGCAGTGCTAGTCCACTAGCGGGAGTGACAGATACGCAGTATTTT CSASPLAGVTDTQYF
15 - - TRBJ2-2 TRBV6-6 TGTGCCAGCAGTTACTTGGAGATGAACACCGGGGAGCTGTTTTTT CASSYLEMNTGELFF
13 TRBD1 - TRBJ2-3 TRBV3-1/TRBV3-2 TGTGCCAGCAGCCGACGGACAGGGGATACGCAGTATTTT CASSRRTGDTQYF
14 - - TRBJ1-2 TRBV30 TGTGCCTGGAGTGTAAACGGGGTCTCATCTGGCTACACCTTC CAWSVNGVSSGYTF
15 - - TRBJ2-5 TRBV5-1 TGCGCCAGCAGCACGGCGGACAGCCCACCGGGGACCCAGTACTTC CASSTADSPPGTQYF
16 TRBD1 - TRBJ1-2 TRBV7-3 TGTGCCAGCAGCTCGGACAGGCCGACGTCGGTGGTTGGCTACACCTTC CASSSDRPTSVVGYTF
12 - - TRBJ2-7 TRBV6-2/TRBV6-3 TGTGCCAGCAGTTACCACCCACAGGAGCAGTACTTC CASSYHPQEQYF